A selection of T cell receptor beta chains follows, all from one sample in a study of shared clonotypes between healthy human individuals. The data were produced by immunoSEQ multiplex PCR, yet TCRdb's version contains in-frame clones alone and is incomplete. The sample shows 2 million to 2.5 million clones, around 95% of them seen only once. The sequencing input was naive CD4+ T cells sorted from blood. The source is a man in his late teens or twenties in good health. Each CDR3 is given with its conserved first and last residue. A D gene is named only where the DNA matches it firmly. For some rows the clone size is stated as once, few or many, or as a class when expanded; others skip it.

j_gene: TRBJ1-1; abundance: -; d_gene: TRBD1; v_gene: TRBV6-1; CDR3aa: CASSDWTGVEAFF; CDR3nt: TGTGCCAGCAGTGACTGGACAGGGGTAGAAGCTTTCTTT
j_gene: TRBJ2-7; abundance: -; d_gene: -; v_gene: TRBV11-3; CDR3aa: CASSLGGHEQYF; CDR3nt: TGTGCCAGCAGCTTAGGGGGCCACGAGCAGTACTTC
j_gene: TRBJ2-2; abundance: -; d_gene: -; v_gene: TRBV15; CDR3aa: CATSRDKGEANTGELFF; CDR3nt: TGTGCCACCAGCAGAGATAAGGGCGAAGCGAACACCGGGGAGCTGTTTTTT
j_gene: TRBJ2-3; abundance: few; d_gene: -; v_gene: TRBV7-2; CDR3aa: CASGSGGVSTDTQYF; CDR3nt: TGTGCCAGCGGGTCCGGCGGGGTTAGCACAGATACGCAGTATTTT
j_gene: TRBJ2-5; abundance: -; d_gene: -; v_gene: TRBV19; CDR3aa: CASKKAQQETQYF; CDR3nt: TGTGCCAGTAAAAAAGCGCAACAAGAGACCCAGTACTTC
j_gene: TRBJ2-2; abundance: -; d_gene: TRBD2; v_gene: TRBV5-1; CDR3aa: CASSLAGGGVTGELFF; CDR3nt: TGCGCCAGCAGCTTGGCTGGCGGGGGAGTAACCGGGGAGCTGTTTTTT
j_gene: TRBJ2-3; abundance: -; d_gene: TRBD2; v_gene: TRBV5-1; CDR3aa: CASSPAGAPDTQYF; CDR3nt: TGCGCCAGCAGTCCAGCGGGAGCACCGGATACGCAGTATTTT
j_gene: TRBJ2-2; abundance: -; d_gene: -; v_gene: TRBV18; CDR3aa: CASSPPQGGSTGELFF; CDR3nt: TGTGCCAGCTCACCACCGCAGGGGGGTTCCACCGGGGAGCTGTTTTTT
j_gene: TRBJ2-5; abundance: -; d_gene: -; v_gene: TRBV30; CDR3aa: CAWSSLAWQETQYF; CDR3nt: TGTGCCTGGAGTTCTTTGGCATGGCAAGAGACCCAGTACTTC
j_gene: TRBJ2-5; abundance: -; d_gene: TRBD1; v_gene: TRBV25-1; CDR3aa: CATSTGAQETQYF; CDR3nt: TGTGCCACCTCGACAGGGGCCCAAGAGACCCAGTACTTC
j_gene: TRBJ2-3; abundance: few; d_gene: TRBD2; v_gene: TRBV5-4; CDR3aa: CASSSKLAGGLTDTQYF; CDR3nt: TGTGCCAGCAGCTCGAAACTAGCGGGGGGCCTCACAGATACGCAGTATTTT
j_gene: TRBJ2-7; abundance: -; d_gene: TRBD1; v_gene: TRBV6-5; CDR3aa: CASSAWDRVGGEQYF; CDR3nt: TGTGCCAGCAGTGCCTGGGACAGGGTAGGAGGCGAGCAGTACTTC
j_gene: TRBJ2-7; abundance: -; d_gene: -; v_gene: TRBV9; CDR3aa: CASSVDPDNYEQYF; CDR3nt: TGTGCCAGCAGCGTAGACCCCGACAACTACGAGCAGTACTTC
j_gene: TRBJ2-1; abundance: -; d_gene: -; v_gene: TRBV6-1; CDR3aa: CASSEELSSYNEQFF; CDR3nt: TGTGCCAGCAGCGAGGAGCTGAGCTCCTACAATGAGCAGTTCTTC
j_gene: TRBJ1-1; abundance: -; d_gene: -; v_gene: TRBV29-1; CDR3aa: CSAEDYRDTEAFF; CDR3nt: TGCAGCGCTGAGGACTACAGGGACACTGAAGCTTTCTTT
j_gene: TRBJ2-6; abundance: -; d_gene: -; v_gene: TRBV11-3; CDR3aa: CASSVRTARQSRANVLTF; CDR3nt: TGTGCCAGCAGCGTCAGAACCGCTCGACAAAGTCGGGCCAACGTCCTGACTTTC
j_gene: TRBJ1-2; abundance: -; d_gene: -; v_gene: TRBV7-9; CDR3aa: CASRELESEGYTF; CDR3nt: TGTGCCAGCAGGGAACTTGAGAGTGAGGGCTACACCTTC
j_gene: TRBJ1-2; abundance: -; d_gene: -; v_gene: TRBV6-5; CDR3aa: CASSDTGYGYTF; CDR3nt: TGTGCCAGCAGTGATACAGGGTATGGCTACACCTTC
j_gene: TRBJ1-1; abundance: -; d_gene: -; v_gene: TRBV10-3; CDR3aa: CAISVQGNTEAFF; CDR3nt: TGTGCCATCAGTGTACAGGGGAACACTGAAGCTTTCTTT
j_gene: TRBJ1-4; abundance: -; d_gene: -; v_gene: TRBV18; CDR3aa: CASSPTQGGEKLFF; CDR3nt: TGTGCCAGCTCACCAACCCAGGGTGGGGAAAAACTGTTTTTT
j_gene: TRBJ2-5; abundance: -; d_gene: -; v_gene: TRBV20-1; CDR3aa: CSASLQETQYF; CDR3nt: TGCAGTGCCTCGCTTCAGGAGACCCAGTACTTC
j_gene: TRBJ2-4; abundance: -; d_gene: TRBD1; v_gene: TRBV4-3; CDR3aa: CASSQGQGLGNIQYF; CDR3nt: TGCGCCAGCAGCCAGGGACAGGGCCTCGGGAACATTCAGTACTTC
j_gene: TRBJ2-2; abundance: -; d_gene: -; v_gene: TRBV6-5; CDR3aa: CASSPKRTGELFF; CDR3nt: TGTGCCAGCAGCCCTAAGAGGACCGGGGAGCTGTTTTTT
j_gene: TRBJ2-7; abundance: -; d_gene: -; v_gene: TRBV7-6; CDR3aa: CASSLGEYRTSYEQYF; CDR3nt: TGTGCCAGCAGCTTAGGAGAGTACAGGACGTCCTACGAGCAGTACTTC